This T cell receptor (beta chain) comes out of a study of T cells in Graves' hyperthyroidism and ophthalmopathy. RNA transcripts gave rise to amplified TCR beta CDR3 regions. HTBI primers were employed in a first-round RT-PCR of the TCR CDR3. TCRdb re-derived calls from the multiplex PCR reads in MiXCR, one entry per CDR3 protein. The sample shows about 420,000 distinct CDR3 sequences, less than 20% of them seen only once. The V and J ends lost 0 bases and 0 bases respectively, with 9 bases between them. This CDR3 is 16 amino acids long. CDR1 and CDR2 from the germline V gene are SGDLS and YYNGEE. This clonotype turned up a few times. Diagnostic decisions used clinical symptoms, serum thyroxine and TRAb, thyroid ultrasound and orbital computed tomography.

The receptor comes from a woman younger than 35 with Graves' hyperthyroidism. Material for sequencing was blood. The chain has TRBV9 and TRBJ1-4, with D maybe TRBD1 (5 bases). The CDR3 here is CASSVGGVATNEKLFF. The CDR3 DNA reads TGTGCCAGCAGCGTAGGGGGGGTTGCAACTAATGAAAAACTGTTTTTT.